Shown below are 10 T cell receptor beta chains from a single sample sequenced in a study of T cells in Graves' hyperthyroidism and ophthalmopathy. It was RNA transcripts that yielded the amplified TCR beta CDR3 regions. A set of HTBI primers served as the primers for a first-round RT-PCR of the TCR CDR3. TCRdb re-analysed the multiplex PCR reads in MiXCR, keeping a single row per CDR3 protein. The profile shows around 290,000 distinct CDR3 sequences, approximately 17% of them singletons. The specimen was blood. These receptors came from a woman aged 55-75 years with Graves' ophthalmopathy.

The chain is built from TRBV20-1 and TRBJ2-2; D is perhaps TRBD2 (5 bases). The germline V gene encodes CDR1 DFQATT and CDR2 SNEGSKA (reference sequence). V was shortened by 1 base and J by 5 bases, with 14 bases between the two germline ends. CDR3 size: 15 residues. The DNA of the CDR3 is TGCAGTGCTAGAGCTATCCGGGGTCGAACCGGGGAGCTGTTTTTT. It encodes CSARAIRGRTGELFF.

At least ten counts were recorded for this clonotype. This chain uses TRBV7-9 with TRBJ2-1; D is perhaps TRBD2 (6 bases). Germline CDR1 SEHNR, CDR2 FQNEAQ (reference sequence). V shed 0 bases and J shed 9 bases, with 12 bases lying between them. The CDR3 loop spans 14 amino acids. Written as DNA, the CDR3 is TGTGCCAGCAGCTTAGCCGCGGCCGGGGGTGAGCAGTTCTTC. As protein: CASSLAAAGGEQFF.

The sample holds many counts of this clonotype. The chain carries TRBV15 and TRBJ2-5; unclear D gene. V dropped 8 bases and J dropped 5 bases, with 24 bases sitting between them. The CDR3 totals 16 residues. The V gene's germline CDR1 is LNHNV and CDR2 YYDKDF (reference sequence). Written as DNA, the CDR3 is TGTGCCACCCTGGACCCCTCACGGTCGCGTGGGGAGACCCAGTACTTC. Its protein product is CATLDPSRSRGETQYF.

This clonotype was detected many times. J is TRBJ2-1 and V is TRBV2, with 10 bases that match TRBD1. CDR1 SNHLY and CDR2 FYNNEI come from the germline V gene. V lost 5 bases, J lost 2 bases, and 6 bases stayed unmatched. The CDR3 length is 16 residues. Here the CDR3 DNA reads TGTGCCAGCAGTCGGACAGGGGGTATCGCCTACAATGAGCAGTTCTTC. Protein product: CASSRTGGIAYNEQFF.

This clonotype was detected only a few times. The chain combines TRBV6-1 with TRBJ2-1, with 16 bases aligning to TRBD2. The CDR3 is 19 amino acids. The V gene end was trimmed by 6 bases and the J gene end by 3 bases; junction bases not matched to a gene: 11. From germline, CDR1 is MNHNS and CDR2 SASEGT. CDR3 nucleotides: TGTGCCAGCAGCCTTTCGGGACTAGCGGGAGGGTTGAACTACAATGAGCAGTTCTTC. Translating it yields CASSLSGLAGGLNYNEQFF.

This clonotype was recorded at least ten times. V usage is TRBV12-3 or TRBV12-4 and J usage is TRBJ2-3, with unresolved D. With 5 bases removed from V and 1 base from J, the gap between germline ends came to 16 bases. The CDR3 extends over 16 amino acids. CDR3 bases: TGTGCCAGCAGTAAACAGCCCCGAAGGGGCACAGATACGCAGTATTTT. It is translated as CASSKQPRRGTDTQYF.

The chain couples TRBV20-1 to TRBJ2-1; 10 nucleotides match TRBD2. Germline lookup yields CDR1 DFQATT and CDR2 SNEGSKA (reference sequence). The CDR3 extends over 16 amino acids. The J segment lost 0 bases and the V segment lost 3 bases, leaving 5 bases of the junction unmatched. The CDR3 protein is CSARPLAGNSYNEQFF. The CDR3 DNA sequence: TGCAGTGCTAGGCCACTAGCGGGAAACTCCTACAATGAGCAGTTCTTC.

In its sample, this clonotype was seen a few times. The V and J genes are TRBV19 and TRBJ2-7; 7 nucleotides line up with TRBD2. In germline, CDR1 is LNHDA, CDR2 SQIVND (reference sequence). The CDR3 spans 13 residues. The J segment lost 7 bases and the V segment lost 7 bases, leaving 10 bases of the junction unmatched. CDR3 protein: CASTAGDYREQYF. In DNA, the CDR3 is TGTGCCAGTACCGCGGGAGATTACCGGGAGCAGTACTTC.

The chain links TRBV20-1 to TRBJ1-6, with TRBD1 as a possible D gene (5 bases). CDR3 size: 14 residues. V dropped 3 bases and J dropped 3 bases, with 9 bases sitting between them. Germline values: CDR1 DFQATT, CDR2 SNEGSKA (reference sequence). The CDR3 DNA is TGCAGTGCTAGGACAGCTTTCTATAATTCACCCCTCCACTTT. This encodes CSARTAFYNSPLHF.

Ten or more counts support this clonotype. The chain recombines TRBV27 with TRBJ2-2; D tentatively fits TRBD1 or TRBD2 (5 bases each). The CDR3 length is 16 residues. Trimming left V 6 bases short and J 3 bases short, with 17 bases between. Germline V lookup: CDR1 MNHEY, CDR2 SMNVEV (reference sequence). The chain's CDR3 is CASRRDPDPYTGELFF. DNA for the CDR3: TGTGCCAGCAGACGGGACCCCGACCCGTACACCGGGGAGCTGTTTTTT.